A single T cell receptor beta chain is shown here with its context. There are many counts of this clonotype. Its binding antigen is unknown. No quality values exist for individual bases; no much larger clone is one base distant. Stable Graves' hyperthyroidism was defined as the absence of progression to ophthalmopathy over 18 months of follow-up. Hyperthyroidism patients were newly diagnosed, with disease duration under 2 months, and aged 18 to 65 years. The study excluded patients with uncontrolled infections, other autoimmune diseases, pregnancy or lactation. Diagnoses relied on clinical symptoms, serum thyroxine and TRAb, thyroid ultrasound and orbital computed tomography. Total RNA was extracted with Trizol reagent, and quality was checked on an Agilent 2100 Bioanalyzer. TCR beta CDR3 regions were amplified from RNA transcripts. The TCR CDR3 was subjected to a first round of RT-PCR using the HTBI primer set and the Qiagen OneStep RT-PCR kit. The libraries were constructed in a second round of multiplex PCR and then size-selected and purified. Paired-end sequencing of the libraries was performed with 100 bp reads on an Illumina HiSeq2000. On the study's bioinformatics: SOAPnuke was used to process the raw data, with reads discarded if the reads contained adapters or uncalled bases, had a mean Phred below 15, or lacked an exact constant-primer or identifier match. COPE v1.2.5 was used to merge high-quality paired reads, and clonotypes were defined as unique nucleotide sequences. Clonotypes were aligned to IMGT TRBV, TRBD and TRBJ reference segments using MiTCR v1.1. Analysis was restricted to V-J combinations with a frequency above 0.0001, which covered over 98% of repertoires. The TCS score was defined as F50 (clonal expansion) divided by E x V (chaos), with BLOSUM62-based TCRdist calculated between CDR3 peptides within each V-J. Welch's t-statistics and random forest reduced 500 to 550 V-J features to fewer than 15, which were used in a naive Bayes classifier (R e1071). Thyroid-blood repertoire similarity was quantified with the Morisita-Horn index. TCRdb reprocessing: public reads trimmed at Q25 with fastp, clones called with MiXCR, in-frame beta chains kept. Under each unique CDR3 protein, matching rows form one entry showing the most common genes and DNA. What appears here as the V and J calls and clone size reflects TCRdb's work, not the paper's. This sample is represented by approximately 98,000 distinct CDR3 sequences; around 40% of them were singletons. The ten largest clonotypes hold roughly a tenth of the sample.

The CDR1 and CDR2 encoded by the germline V gene are MDHEN and SYDVKM. Trimming accounts for 7 bases at V and 3 bases at J, while the number of junction bases matched to no gene is 11. Spanning cysteine to phenylalanine, the CDR3 consists of 15 amino acids. Kept here is only the CDR3 DNA, which spans 45 bases and is read in frame from base 1. The data derive from a study of T cells in Graves' hyperthyroidism and ophthalmopathy (dated by TCRdb to about 2019). A note on the overall study: A discovery cohort of about 95 patients, roughly 43 with Graves' ophthalmopathy and 57 with stable Graves' hyperthyroidism, was used to find distinguishing TCR V-J signatures. An independent validation cohort of under 20 hyperthyroidism patients and 17 patients who later progressed to ophthalmopathy tested prospective prediction of ophthalmopathy. The 90 or so discovery patients were randomly split 7:3 into training and test sets. In about six Graves' hyperthyroidism patients, the study also compared T-cell repertoires from thyroid tissue with T-cell repertoires from blood. Following sampling, methimazole starting at 30 mg daily was given to hyperthyroidism patients, and high-dose intravenous methylprednisolone was given to ophthalmopathy patients. The paper describes TCR Vbeta CDR3 sequencing of more than 120 peripheral blood samples, made up of 43 ophthalmopathy patients, 70 to 75 hyperthyroidism patients and roughly 17 progressor patients.

Results and caveats for the whole study, not just this receptor: In validation, progression to ophthalmopathy was predicted by the model with 70.59% sensitivity and nearly 75% specificity, a median of 6.5 months before onset. In cross-validation, a model built on a 13 V-J signature told ophthalmopathy apart from stable hyperthyroidism with 85% to 90% sensitivity and roughly 82% specificity, and in testing the same model reached 80%/75%. Most expanded thyroid clonotypes (frequency above 0.001) were also detected in blood, suggesting blood repertoires may reflect thyroid immune responses. Sample size was not statistically predetermined, and blinding of investigators to group allocation was not performed.

This receptor was taken from a woman aged 30 to 39 with Graves' hyperthyroidism. Material: peripheral blood or thyroid tissue (not recorded which). This chain joins TRBV28 to TRBJ2-5; 7 bases in the junction line up with TRBD2. The nucleotide sequence reads TGTGCCAGCAAGGGGTTGGGGCTAGCGGAAGAGACCCAGTACTTC. Translated, this is CASKGLGLAEETQYF.